Detailed here is one T cell receptor (beta chain). The protocol was immunoSEQ multiplex PCR, while the TCRdb copy is restricted to in-frame clones and leaves out a portion. The sample has 110,000 or so clones; 75% to 90% are singletons. This CDR3 is built from 15 residues. The data derive from a study of blood T cell repertoires in COVID-19. The sequence was collected from a woman in her 40s with acute or convalescent COVID-19. Sample: peripheral blood. The chain recombines TRBV21-1 with TRBJ1-5. TRBV21-1 is a known pseudogene. The CDR3 DNA sequence: TGTGCCAGCAGCAACGGGGGAGGGGGCAATCAGCCCCAGCATTTT. Its protein is CASSNGGGGNQPQHF.